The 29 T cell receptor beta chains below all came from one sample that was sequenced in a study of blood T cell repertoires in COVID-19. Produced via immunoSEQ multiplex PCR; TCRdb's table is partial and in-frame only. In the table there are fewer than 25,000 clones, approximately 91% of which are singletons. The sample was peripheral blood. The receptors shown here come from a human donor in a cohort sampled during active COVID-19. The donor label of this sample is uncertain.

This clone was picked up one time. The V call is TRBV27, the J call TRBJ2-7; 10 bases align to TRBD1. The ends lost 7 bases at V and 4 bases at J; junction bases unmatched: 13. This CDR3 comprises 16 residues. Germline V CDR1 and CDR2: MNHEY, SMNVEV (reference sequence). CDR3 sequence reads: CASMQLGTGVRYEQYF. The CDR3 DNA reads TGTGCCAGCATGCAACTGGGGACAGGGGTGAGATACGAGCAGTACTTC.

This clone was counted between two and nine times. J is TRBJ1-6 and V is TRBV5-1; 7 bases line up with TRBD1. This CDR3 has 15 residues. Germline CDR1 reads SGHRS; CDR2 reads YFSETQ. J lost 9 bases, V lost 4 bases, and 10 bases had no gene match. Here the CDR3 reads CASSRSGTVSSPLHF. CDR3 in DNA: TGCGCCAGCAGCCGTTCTGGGACAGTGAGTTCACCCCTCCACTTT.

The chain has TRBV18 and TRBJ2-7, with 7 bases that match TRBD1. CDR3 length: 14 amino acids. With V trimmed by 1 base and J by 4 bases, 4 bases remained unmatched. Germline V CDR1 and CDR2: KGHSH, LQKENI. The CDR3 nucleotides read TGTGCCAGCTCACCACTGGCCAGGGGGTACGAGCAGTACTTC. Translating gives CASSPLARGYEQYF.

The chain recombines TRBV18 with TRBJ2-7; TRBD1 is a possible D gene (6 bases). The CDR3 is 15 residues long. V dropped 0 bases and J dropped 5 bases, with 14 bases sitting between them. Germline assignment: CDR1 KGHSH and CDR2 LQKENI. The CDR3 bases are TGTGCCAGCTCACCACCGGGGGCGCAAGCGGACGAGCAGTACTTC. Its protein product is CASSPPGAQADEQYF.

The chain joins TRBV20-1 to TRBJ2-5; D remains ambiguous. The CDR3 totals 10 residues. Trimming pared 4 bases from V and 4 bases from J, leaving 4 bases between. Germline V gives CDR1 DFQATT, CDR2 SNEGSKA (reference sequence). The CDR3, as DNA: TGCAGTGCTACGAGAGAGACCCAGTACTTC. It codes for CSATRETQYF.

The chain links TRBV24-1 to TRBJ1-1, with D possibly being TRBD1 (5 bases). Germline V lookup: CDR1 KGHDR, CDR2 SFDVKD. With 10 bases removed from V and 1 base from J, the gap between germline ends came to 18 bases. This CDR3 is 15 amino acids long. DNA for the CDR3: TGTGCCACTCGCGGGAGGGGCGGGGCGAACACTGAAGCTTTCTTT. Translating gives CATRGRGGANTEAFF.

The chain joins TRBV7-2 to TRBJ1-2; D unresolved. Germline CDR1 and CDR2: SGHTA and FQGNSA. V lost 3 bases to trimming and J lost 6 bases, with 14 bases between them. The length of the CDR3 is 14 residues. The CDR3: CASSLGHGFDGYTF. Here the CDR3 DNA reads TGTGCCAGCAGCTTGGGCCATGGCTTTGATGGCTACACCTTC.

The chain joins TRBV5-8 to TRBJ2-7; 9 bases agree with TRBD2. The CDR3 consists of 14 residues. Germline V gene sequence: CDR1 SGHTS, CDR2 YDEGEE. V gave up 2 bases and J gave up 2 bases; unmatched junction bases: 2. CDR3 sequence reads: CASSLRGRAYEQYF. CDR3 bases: TGTGCCAGCAGCTTACGCGGGAGGGCCTACGAGCAGTACTTC.

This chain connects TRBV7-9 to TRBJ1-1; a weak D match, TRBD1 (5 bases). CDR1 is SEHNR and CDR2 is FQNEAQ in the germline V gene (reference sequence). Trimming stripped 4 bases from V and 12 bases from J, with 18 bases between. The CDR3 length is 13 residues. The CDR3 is CASSSHGGLGTFF. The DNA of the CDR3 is TGTGCCAGCAGCTCCCACGGGGGACTGGGTACTTTCTTT. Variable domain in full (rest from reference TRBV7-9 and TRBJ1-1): DTGVSQNPRHKITKRGQNVTFRCDPISEHNRLYWYRQTLGQGPEFLTYFQNEAQLEKSRLLSDRFSAERPKGSFSTLEIQRTEQGDSAMYLCASSSHGGLGTFFGQGTRLTVV.

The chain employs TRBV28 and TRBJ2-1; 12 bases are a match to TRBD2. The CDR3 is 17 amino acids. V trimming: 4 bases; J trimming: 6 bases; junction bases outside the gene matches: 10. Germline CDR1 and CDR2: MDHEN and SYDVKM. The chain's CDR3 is CASSSTSGSRLGNEQFF. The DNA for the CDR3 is TGTGCCAGCAGTTCGACTAGCGGGAGTCGGTTGGGCAATGAGCAGTTCTTC.

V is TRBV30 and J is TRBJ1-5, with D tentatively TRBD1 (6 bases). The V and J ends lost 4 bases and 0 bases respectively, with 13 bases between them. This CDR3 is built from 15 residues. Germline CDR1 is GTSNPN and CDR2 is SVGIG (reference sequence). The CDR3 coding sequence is TGTGCCTGGACCCCTACAGGGTATAGCAATCAGCCCCAGCATTTT. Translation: CAWTPTGYSNQPQHF. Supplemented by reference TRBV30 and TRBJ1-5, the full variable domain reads SQTIHQWPATLVQPVGSPLSLECTVEGTSNPNLYWYRQAAGRGLQLLFYSVGIGQISSEVPQNLSASRPQDRQFILSSKKLLLSDSGFYLCAWTPTGYSNQPQHFGDGTRLSIL.

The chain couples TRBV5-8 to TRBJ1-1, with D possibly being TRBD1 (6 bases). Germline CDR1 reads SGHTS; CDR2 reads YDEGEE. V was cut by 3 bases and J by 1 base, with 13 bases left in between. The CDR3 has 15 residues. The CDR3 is CASSYRVGANTEAFF. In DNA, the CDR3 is TGTGCCAGCAGCTACCGGGTGGGGGCGAACACTGAAGCTTTCTTT.

The CDR3 region is CASSPFSTGGGSPLHF. CDR3 DNA sequence: TGTGCCAGCAGCCCATTTAGTACAGGGGGAGGTTCACCCCTCCACTTT. The chain has TRBV5-4 and TRBJ1-6; TRBD1 matches 8 bases. Trimming at V came to 4 bases and at J to 9 bases, leaving 12 bases not matched to a gene. Germline CDR1 reads SGHNT; CDR2 reads YYREEE (reference sequence). There are 16 residues in the CDR3.

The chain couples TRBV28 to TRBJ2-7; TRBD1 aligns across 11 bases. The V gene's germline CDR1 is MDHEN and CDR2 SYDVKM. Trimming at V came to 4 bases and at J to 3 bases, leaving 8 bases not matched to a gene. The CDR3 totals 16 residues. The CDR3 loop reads CASSSPGQGGNYEQYF. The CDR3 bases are TGTGCCAGCAGTTCCCCGGGACAGGGGGGAAACTACGAGCAGTACTTC.

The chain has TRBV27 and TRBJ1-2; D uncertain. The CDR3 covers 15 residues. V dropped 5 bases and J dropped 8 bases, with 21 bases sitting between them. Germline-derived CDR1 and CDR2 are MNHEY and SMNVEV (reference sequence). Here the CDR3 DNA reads TGTGCCAGCAGTCCAGACCACGCCAGGCTGGAAGGCTACACCTTC. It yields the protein CASSPDHARLEGYTF.

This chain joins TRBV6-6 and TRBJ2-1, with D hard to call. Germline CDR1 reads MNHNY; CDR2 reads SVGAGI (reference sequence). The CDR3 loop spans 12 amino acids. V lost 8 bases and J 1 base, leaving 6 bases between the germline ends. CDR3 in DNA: TGTGCCAGCCTGCGTTCCTACAATGAGCAGTTCTTC. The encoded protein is CASLRSYNEQFF.

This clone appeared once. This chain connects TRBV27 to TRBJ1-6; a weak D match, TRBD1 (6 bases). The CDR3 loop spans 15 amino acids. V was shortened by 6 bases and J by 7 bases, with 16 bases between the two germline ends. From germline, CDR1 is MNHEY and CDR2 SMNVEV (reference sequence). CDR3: CASRVLAQGNSPLHF. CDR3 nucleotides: TGTGCCAGCAGGGTCCTGGCGCAGGGGAATTCACCCCTCCACTTT.

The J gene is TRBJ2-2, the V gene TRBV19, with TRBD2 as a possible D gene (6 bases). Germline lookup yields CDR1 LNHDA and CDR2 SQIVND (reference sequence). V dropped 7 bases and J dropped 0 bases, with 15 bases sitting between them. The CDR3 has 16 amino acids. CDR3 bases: TGTGCCAGTAATTTCGGGGGTCTCGCGAACACCGGGGAGCTGTTTTTT. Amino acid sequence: CASNFGGLANTGELFF.

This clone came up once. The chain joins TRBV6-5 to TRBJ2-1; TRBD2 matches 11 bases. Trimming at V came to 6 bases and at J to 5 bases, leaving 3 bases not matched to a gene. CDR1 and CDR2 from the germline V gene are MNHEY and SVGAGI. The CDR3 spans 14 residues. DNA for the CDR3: TGTGCCAGCAGGAGACTAGCGGGAAACAATGAGCAGTTCTTC. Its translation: CASRRLAGNNEQFF.

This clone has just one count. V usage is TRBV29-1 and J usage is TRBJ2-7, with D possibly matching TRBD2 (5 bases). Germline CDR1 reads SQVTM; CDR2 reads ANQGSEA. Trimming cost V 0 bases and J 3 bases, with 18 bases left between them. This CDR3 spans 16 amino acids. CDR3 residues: CSVEDRRVEGVYEQYF. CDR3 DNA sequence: TGCAGCGTTGAAGATCGAAGGGTAGAGGGAGTCTACGAGCAGTACTTC.

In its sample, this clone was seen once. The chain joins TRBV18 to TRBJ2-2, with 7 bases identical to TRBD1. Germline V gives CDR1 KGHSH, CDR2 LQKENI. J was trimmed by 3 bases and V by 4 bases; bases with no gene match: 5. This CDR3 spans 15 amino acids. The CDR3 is CASSLRDSDTGELFF. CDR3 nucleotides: TGTGCCAGCTCACTCCGGGACAGCGACACCGGGGAGCTGTTTTTT. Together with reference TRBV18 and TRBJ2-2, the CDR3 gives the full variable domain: NAGVMQNPRHLVRRRGQEARLRCSPMKGHSHVYWYRQLPEEGLKFMVYLQKENIIDESGMPKERFSAEFPKEGPSILRIQQVVRGDSAAYFCASSLRDSDTGELFFGEGSRLTVL.

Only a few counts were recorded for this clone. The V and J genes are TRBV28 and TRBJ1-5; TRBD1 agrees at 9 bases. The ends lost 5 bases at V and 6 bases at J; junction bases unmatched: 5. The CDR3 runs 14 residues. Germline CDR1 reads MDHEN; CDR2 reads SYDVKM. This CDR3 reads CASSIGQGSQPQHF. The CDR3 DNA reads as TGTGCCAGCAGTATAGGACAGGGGAGTCAGCCCCAGCATTTT.

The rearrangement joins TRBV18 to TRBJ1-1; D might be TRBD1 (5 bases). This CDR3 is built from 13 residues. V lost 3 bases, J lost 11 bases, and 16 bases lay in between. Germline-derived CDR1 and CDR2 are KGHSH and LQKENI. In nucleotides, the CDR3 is TGTGCCAGCTCACCTCCGGCGGGGGTTGGTGCTTTCTTT. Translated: CASSPPAGVGAFF.

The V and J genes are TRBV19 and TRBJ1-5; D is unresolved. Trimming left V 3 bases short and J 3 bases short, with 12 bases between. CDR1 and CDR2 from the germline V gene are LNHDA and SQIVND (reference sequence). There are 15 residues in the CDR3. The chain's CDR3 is CASSMVRNFNQPQHF. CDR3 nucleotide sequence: TGTGCCAGTAGTATGGTGCGGAACTTCAATCAGCCCCAGCATTTT.

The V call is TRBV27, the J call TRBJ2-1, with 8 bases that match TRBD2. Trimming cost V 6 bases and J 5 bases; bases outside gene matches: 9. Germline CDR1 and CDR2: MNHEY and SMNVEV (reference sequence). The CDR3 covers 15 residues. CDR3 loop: CASRPGLETDNEQFF. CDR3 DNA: TGTGCCAGCAGGCCGGGACTAGAAACGGACAATGAGCAGTTCTTC.

The CDR3 protein is CASSLVMGQGRNEQYF. The CDR3 DNA reads TGTGCCAGCAGCTTGGTTATGGGACAGGGCCGGAACGAGCAGTACTTC. The genes are TRBV5-5 and TRBJ2-7, with TRBD1 matching 9 bases. V gave up 0 bases and J gave up 5 bases; unmatched junction bases: 9. CDR3 length equals 16 residues. From germline, CDR1 is SGHKS and CDR2 YYEKEE (reference sequence).

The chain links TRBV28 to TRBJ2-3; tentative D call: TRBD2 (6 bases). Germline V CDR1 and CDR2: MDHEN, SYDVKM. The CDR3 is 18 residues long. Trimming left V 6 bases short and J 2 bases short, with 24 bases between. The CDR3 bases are TGTGCCAGCAGCAATTCCCCCCTGGGTAGCGGACTCACAGATACGCAGTATTTT. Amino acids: CASSNSPLGSGLTDTQYF.

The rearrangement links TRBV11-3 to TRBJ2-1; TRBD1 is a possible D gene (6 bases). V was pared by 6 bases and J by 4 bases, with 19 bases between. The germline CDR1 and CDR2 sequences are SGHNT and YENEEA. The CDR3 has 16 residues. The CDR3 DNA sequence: TGTGCCAGCAGTCCTCCTGGGACATCCCTGTACAATGAGCAGTTCTTC. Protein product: CASSPPGTSLYNEQFF.

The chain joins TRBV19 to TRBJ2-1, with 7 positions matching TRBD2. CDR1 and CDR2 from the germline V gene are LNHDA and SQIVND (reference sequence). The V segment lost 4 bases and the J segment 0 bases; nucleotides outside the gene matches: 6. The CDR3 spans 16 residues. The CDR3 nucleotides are TGTGCCAGTAGTACCGGACTAGAGAGCTCCTACAATGAGCAGTTCTTC. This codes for CASSTGLESSYNEQFF.